This TCR beta chain stems from a study of beta chain features in type 1 diabetes. In this sample, this clone turned up a few times. Its cognate antigen is unknown. Regarding the study as a whole: All four CD4+ subsets from Type 1 diabetes patients carried moderately but significantly shorter TCRB CDR3s.

Between the trimmed V and J ends, which lost 4 bases and 0 bases, there was a span of 11 bases. The CDR3 spans 15 residues. Germline V gene lookup returns CDR1 SGDLS and CDR2 YYNGEE. Investigators reverse transcribed all isolated RNA, so they sequenced expressed TCRB transcripts. TCRdb keeps only in-frame clones here, not all; method: immunoSEQ multiplex PCR. Of about 370,000 clones detected, roughly a tenth appear once; the ten largest clones hold about 0.6%. The TCR sequence derives from a man aged 25 to 40 with type 1 diabetes. Sequenced material: central memory CD4+ T cells from blood. V is TRBV9 and J is TRBJ1-5; D ambiguous. DNA for the CDR3: TGTGCCAGCAGCCGGTCAGGAGCTAGCAATCAGCCCCAGCATTTT. Amino acids: CASSRSGASNQPQHF.